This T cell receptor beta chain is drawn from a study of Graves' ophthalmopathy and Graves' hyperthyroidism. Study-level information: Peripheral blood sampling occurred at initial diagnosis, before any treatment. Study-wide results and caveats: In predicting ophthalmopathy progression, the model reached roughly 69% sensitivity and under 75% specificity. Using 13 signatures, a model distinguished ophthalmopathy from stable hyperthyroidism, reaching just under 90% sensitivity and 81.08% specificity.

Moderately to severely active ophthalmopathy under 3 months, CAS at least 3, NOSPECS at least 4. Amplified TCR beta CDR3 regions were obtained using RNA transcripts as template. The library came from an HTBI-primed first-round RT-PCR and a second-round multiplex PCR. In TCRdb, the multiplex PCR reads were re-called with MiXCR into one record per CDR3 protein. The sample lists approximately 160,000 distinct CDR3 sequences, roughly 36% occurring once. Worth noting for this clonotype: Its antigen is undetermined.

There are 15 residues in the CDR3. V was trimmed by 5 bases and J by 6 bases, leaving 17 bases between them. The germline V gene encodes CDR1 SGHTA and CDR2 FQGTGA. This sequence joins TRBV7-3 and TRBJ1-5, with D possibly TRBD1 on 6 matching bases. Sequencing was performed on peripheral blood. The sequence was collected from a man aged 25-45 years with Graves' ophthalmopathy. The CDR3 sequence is CASSLAGKGGQPQHF. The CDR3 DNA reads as TGTGCCAGCAGCCTAGCGGGGAAGGGGGGTCAGCCCCAGCATTTT.